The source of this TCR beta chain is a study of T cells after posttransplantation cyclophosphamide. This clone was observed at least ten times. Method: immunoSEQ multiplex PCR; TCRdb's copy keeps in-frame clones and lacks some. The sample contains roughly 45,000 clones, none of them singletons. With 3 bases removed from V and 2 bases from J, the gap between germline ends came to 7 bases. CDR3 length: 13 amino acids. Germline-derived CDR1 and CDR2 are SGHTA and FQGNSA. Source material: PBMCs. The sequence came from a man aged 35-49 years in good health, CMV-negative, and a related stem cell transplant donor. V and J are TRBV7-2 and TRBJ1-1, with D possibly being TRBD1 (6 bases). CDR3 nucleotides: TGTGCCAGCAGCTTGGACAGCAACACTGAAGCTTTCTTT. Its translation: CASSLDSNTEAFF.